This TCR beta chain derives from a study of neurological immune-mediated disorders. This clonotype was counted many times. The germline V gene encodes CDR1 MNHEY and CDR2 SVGEGT. With 6 bases clipped from V and 2 bases from J, the junction kept 15 bases outside the gene matches. The CDR3 runs to 17 residues. Time point here: technical triplicate 3. One entry per CDR3 protein results from TCRdb running MiXCR on the 5' RACE reads. The sample includes about 31,000 distinct CDR3 sequences, roughly a sixth of them seen just once. This chain connects TRBV6-2 or TRBV6-3 to TRBJ1-2; TRBD1 matches at 7 bases. Sequenced input: CD4+ T cells from blood. This clonotype was obtained from a female donor with HTLV-1-associated myelopathy (HAM/TSP). The chain's CDR3 is CASRSGTAGGMNYGYTF. As DNA, the CDR3 is TGTGCCAGCAGATCCGGGACAGCTGGGGGAATGAACTATGGCTACACCTTC.